The sequence of this T cell receptor beta chain was determined in a study of T cell clusters in autoimmune cytopenias. In the study overall: Per sample, median TRB depth was approximately 54,000 reads, yielding a median about 2,500 distinct clonotypes.

Germline CDR1 SGHDT, CDR2 YYEEEE. The CDR3 length is 15 residues. This clonotype is labeled large based on frequency. Its antigen is unknown. TRB amplification used approximately 250 ng of peripheral blood genomic DNA. Multiplex touch-down PCR amplified TRB using TRB-A and TRB-B pools in one tube. TCRdb reprocessed the multiplex PCR reads, keeping one entry per CDR3 protein, no DNA. The data show about 2,700 distinct CDR3 sequences, and the top ten clones hold roughly 37%. Whole-study findings and limits: TRB repertoire shifts in secondary cytopenia and chronic lymphocytic leukemia mostly reflected lymphoma, not autoimmunity.

V is TRBV5-6 and J is TRBJ2-2; TCRdb outputs TRBD2, but without DNA this stays unchecked. Sequenced material: peripheral blood. This receptor was identified in a human donor with an autoimmune cytopenia, with autoimmune hepatitis or in good health (not recorded which). The CDR3 is CASSPGGENTGELFF.